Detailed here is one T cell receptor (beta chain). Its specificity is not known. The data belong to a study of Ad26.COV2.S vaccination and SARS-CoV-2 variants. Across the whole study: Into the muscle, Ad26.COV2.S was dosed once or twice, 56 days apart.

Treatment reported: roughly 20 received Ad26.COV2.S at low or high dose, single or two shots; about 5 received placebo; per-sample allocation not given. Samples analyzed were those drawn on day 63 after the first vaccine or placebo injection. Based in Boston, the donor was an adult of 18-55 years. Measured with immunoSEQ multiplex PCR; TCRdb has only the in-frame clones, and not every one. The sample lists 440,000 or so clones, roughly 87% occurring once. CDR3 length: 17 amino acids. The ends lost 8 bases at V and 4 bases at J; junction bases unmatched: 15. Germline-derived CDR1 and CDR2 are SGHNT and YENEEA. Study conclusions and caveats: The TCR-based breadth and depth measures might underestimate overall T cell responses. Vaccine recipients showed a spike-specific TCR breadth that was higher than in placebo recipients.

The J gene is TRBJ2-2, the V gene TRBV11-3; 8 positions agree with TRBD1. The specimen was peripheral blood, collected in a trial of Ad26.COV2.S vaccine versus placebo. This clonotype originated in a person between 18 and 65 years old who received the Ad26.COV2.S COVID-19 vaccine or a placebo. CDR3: CASALSDGQGGTGELFF. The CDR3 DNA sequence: TGTGCCAGCGCGCTCTCAGATGGACAGGGTGGCACCGGGGAGCTGTTTTTT.